This T cell receptor beta chain was profiled in a study of T cell changes during pregnancy in multiple sclerosis. The CDR3 contains 14 residues. Per the germline V gene, CDR1 is MNHNS and CDR2 is SASEGT. V dropped 4 bases and J dropped 1 base, with 10 bases sitting between them. Here immunoSEQ multiplex PCR was the method, and the copy in TCRdb shows in-frame clones only, minus some. The sample has roughly 47,000 clones; 89% are singletons. This clone was seen only once. The clonotype was recovered from a female donor with multiple sclerosis, enrolled in a pregnancy study. V and J are TRBV6-1 and TRBJ1-1, with no clear D. Source: CD4+ T cells from peripheral blood mononuclear cells, taken after pregnancy. The CDR3 here is CASSVSERNTEAFF. The CDR3 nucleotides read TGTGCCAGCAGTGTGTCAGAAAGGAACACTGAAGCTTTCTTT.